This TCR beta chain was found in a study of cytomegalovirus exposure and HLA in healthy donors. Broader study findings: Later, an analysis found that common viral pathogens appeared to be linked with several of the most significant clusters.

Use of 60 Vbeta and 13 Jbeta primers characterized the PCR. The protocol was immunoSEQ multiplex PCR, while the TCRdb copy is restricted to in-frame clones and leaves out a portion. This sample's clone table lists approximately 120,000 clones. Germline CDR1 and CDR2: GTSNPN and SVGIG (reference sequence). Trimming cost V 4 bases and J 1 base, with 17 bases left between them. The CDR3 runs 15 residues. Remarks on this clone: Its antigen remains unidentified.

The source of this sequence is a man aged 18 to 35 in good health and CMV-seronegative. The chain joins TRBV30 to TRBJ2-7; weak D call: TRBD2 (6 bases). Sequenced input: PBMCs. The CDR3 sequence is CAWTREWGDSYEQYF. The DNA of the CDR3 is TGTGCCTGGACCCGCGAGTGGGGGGATTCCTACGAGCAGTACTTC.